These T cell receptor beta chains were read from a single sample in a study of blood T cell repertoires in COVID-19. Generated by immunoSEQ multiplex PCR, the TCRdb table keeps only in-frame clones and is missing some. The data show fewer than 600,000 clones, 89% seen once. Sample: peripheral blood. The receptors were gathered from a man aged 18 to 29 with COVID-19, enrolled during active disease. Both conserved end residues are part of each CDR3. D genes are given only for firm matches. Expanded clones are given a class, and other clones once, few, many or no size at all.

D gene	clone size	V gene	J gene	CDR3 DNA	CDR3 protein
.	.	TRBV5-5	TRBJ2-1	TGTGCCAGCAGCTTGGAGGCGGGCGGGTGGAATGAGCAGTTCTTC	CASSLEAGGWNEQFF
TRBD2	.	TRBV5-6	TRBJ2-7	TGTGCCAGCAGCTTGGTAGCGGGAGAACTATACGAGCAGTACTTC	CASSLVAGELYEQYF
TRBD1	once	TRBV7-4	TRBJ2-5	TGTGCCAGCAGCGTCAGGGGGCAGGGGCAAGAGACCCAGTACTTC	CASSVRGQGQETQYF
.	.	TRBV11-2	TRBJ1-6	TGTGCCAGCAGCTTAGCGGTCGGTCCTAATTCACCCCTCCACTTT	CASSLAVGPNSPLHF
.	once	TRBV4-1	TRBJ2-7	TGCGCCAGCAGCCAAGAGGGGGGTGCCTACGAGCAGTACTTC	CASSQEGGAYEQYF
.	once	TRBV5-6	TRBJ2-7	TGTGCCAGCAGCTTTCAGTACAGCTACGAGCAGTACTTC	CASSFQYSYEQYF
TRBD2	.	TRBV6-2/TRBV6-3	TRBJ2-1	TGTGCCAGCAGCCCCACTAGCGGGGTCTACAATGAGCAGTTCTTC	CASSPTSGVYNEQFF
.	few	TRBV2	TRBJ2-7	TGTGCCAGCAGTGAGGAGTCAGAGAGGTCGGGCTACGAGCAGTACTTC	CASSEESERSGYEQYF
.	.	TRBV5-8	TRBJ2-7	TGTGCCAGCAGCTACTACGGAAGGGGTGGCGAGCAGTACTTC	CASSYYGRGGEQYF
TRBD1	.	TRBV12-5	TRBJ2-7	TGTGCTAGTGGTTTGGGGGGACAGCGCGAGCAGTACTTC	CASGLGGQREQYF
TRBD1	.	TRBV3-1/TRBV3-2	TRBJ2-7	TGTGCCAGCAGCTCAGACAGGGCCGCCTACGAGCAGTACTTC	CASSSDRAAYEQYF
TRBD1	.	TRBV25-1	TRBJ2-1	TGTGCCAGCACAAGACAGGGGGAAATAGGCAATGAGCAGTTCTTC	CASTRQGEIGNEQFF
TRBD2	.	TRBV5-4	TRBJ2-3	TGTGCCAGCAGCTCCGCTAGGGAGGGAAGCACAGATACGCAGTATTTT	CASSSAREGSTDTQYF
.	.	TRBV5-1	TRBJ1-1	TGCGCCAGCACCCGACTGGATAACACTGAAGCTTTCTTT	CASTRLDNTEAFF
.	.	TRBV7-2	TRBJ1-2	TGTGCCAGCAGCTTAGCCGGTGGCTACACCTTC	CASSLAGGYTF
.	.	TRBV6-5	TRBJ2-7	TGTGCCAGCAGTCCACAGAGCTACGAGCAGTACTTC	CASSPQSYEQYF
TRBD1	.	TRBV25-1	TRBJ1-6	TGTGCCAGCAGTGAAGTGGACAGGGAGGGTTCACCCCTCCACTTT	CASSEVDREGSPLHF
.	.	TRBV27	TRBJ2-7	TGTGCCAGCAGTGGGCAGGGTTCCGAGCAGTACTTC	CASSGQGSEQYF
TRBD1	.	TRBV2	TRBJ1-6	TGTGCCAGCAGTGATTCGGGACAGATTAATTCACCCCTCCACTTT	CASSDSGQINSPLHF
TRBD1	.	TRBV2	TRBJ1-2	TGTGCCAGCAGTGGGGACAGGGAGAGTGGCTACACCTTC	CASSGDRESGYTF
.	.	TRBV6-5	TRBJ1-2	TGTGCCAGCAGTACAACAGCTTCCTATGGCTACACCTTC	CASSTTASYGYTF
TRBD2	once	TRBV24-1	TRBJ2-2	TGTGCCACCAGTGATCCTAATAGCGGGAGCGGATGGGCCGGGGAGCTGTTTTTT	CATSDPNSGSGWAGELFF
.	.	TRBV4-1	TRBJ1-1	TGCGCCAGCAGCCAAGTTGGGGTAGCGGCCACTGAAGCTTTCTTT	CASSQVGVAATEAFF
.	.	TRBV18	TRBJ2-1	TGTGCCAGCTCACCGCGGAGAGAATACAATGAGCAGTTCTTC	CASSPRREYNEQFF
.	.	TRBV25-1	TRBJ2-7	TGTGCCAGCAGGGCCGATCATGCTCTCGAGCAGTACTTC	CASRADHALEQYF
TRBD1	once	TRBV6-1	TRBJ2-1	TGTGCCAGCAGTGATTTTGTGTCAGGACAGGACCCGTCCTTGCAGTTCTTC	CASSDFVSGQDPSLQFF
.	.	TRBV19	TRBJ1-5	TGTGCCAGTAGTCAAAAAAACAGGGCTCCCCCCAATCAGCCCCAGCATTTT	CASSQKNRAPPNQPQHF